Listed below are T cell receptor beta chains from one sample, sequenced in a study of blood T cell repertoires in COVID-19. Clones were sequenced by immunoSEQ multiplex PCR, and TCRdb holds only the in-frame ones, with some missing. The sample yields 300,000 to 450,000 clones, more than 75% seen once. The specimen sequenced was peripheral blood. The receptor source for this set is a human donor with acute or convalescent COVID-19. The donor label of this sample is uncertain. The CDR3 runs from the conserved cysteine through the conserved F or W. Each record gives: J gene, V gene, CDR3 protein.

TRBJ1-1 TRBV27 CASSLSSGYTEAFF
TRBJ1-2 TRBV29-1 CSIGQSSGYTF
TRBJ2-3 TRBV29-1 CSVNRDRAADTQYF
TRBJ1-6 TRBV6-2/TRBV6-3 CASSYSEFYNSPLHF
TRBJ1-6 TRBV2 CASSVNSPKGGRSPLHF
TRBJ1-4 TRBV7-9 CASSLSDRVGRKLFF
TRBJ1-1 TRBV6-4 CASSDSVRAFF
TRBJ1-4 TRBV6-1 CASSEDRGREKLFF
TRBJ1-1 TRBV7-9 CASNFKTGAMNTEAFF
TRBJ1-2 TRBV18 CASSPIGNLRTAANYGYTF
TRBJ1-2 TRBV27 CASSNPNRAGYTF
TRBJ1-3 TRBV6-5 CASSWRGAGNTIYF
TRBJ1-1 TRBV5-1 CASSREMNTEAFF
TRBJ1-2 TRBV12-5 CASGTGEGVYGYTF
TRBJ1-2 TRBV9 CASSVAGEIAPYGYTF
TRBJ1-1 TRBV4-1 CASSQARDSGAFF
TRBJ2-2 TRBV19 CASRGLAGVAGELFF
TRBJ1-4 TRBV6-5 CASSYFAGGEKLFF
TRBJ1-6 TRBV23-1 CASGNRQGVTYNSPLHF
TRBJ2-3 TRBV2 CASSGDRENTQYF
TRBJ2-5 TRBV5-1 CASSFTTGGDQYF
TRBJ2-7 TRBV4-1 CASSQDQAGSSYEQYF
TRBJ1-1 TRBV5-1 CASSFTGGFTEAFF
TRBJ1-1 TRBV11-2 CASSLDPSNTEAFF
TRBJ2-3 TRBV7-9 CASSLTLLSTDTQYF
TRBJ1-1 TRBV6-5 CASSYSIGANTEAFF
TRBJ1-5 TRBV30 CAWRGGTGNQPQHF
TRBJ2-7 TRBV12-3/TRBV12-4 CASTRDSYEQYF
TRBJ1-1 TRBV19 CASSMTRNTEAFF
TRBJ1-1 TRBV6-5 CASSNTGGSTEAFF
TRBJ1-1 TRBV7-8 CASSLRAGLNTEAFF
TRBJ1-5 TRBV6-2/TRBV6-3 CASSLQGGQPQHF
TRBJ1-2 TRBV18 CASSPVGDGYTF
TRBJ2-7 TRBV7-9 CASSTQGYRGEQYF
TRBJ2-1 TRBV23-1 CASTDRAPLTVVGDEQFF
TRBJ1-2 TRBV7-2 CASSHPGTGRFGYTF
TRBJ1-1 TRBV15 CATRRTGNTEAFF
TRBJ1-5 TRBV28 CASSLLGDRHSNQPQHF
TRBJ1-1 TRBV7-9 CASSLAKSGTGIMNTEAFF
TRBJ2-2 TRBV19 CASRPQRGMNTGELFF
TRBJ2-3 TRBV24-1 CATRTPTADTQYF
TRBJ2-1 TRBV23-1 CASSQSRNEQFF